These T cell receptor beta chains were read from a single sample in a study of identical twins. MiXCR, run by TCRdb on the 5' RACE reads, gives a single entry per CDR3 protein. Of around 550,000 distinct CDR3 sequences in the sample, about 16% are singletons; the top ten hold 0.44%. This sample was also put to use in a study of yellow fever vaccine responses in identical twins.

Sequencing input: CD4+ T cells sorted from blood. All receptors derive from a woman under 30 in good health. The CDR3 runs from the conserved cysteine through the conserved F or W. The order of the fields is CDR3 length, clone size, D gene, J gene, V gene, CDR3 protein, CDR3 DNA. D genes are given only for firm matches. Part of the rows lack a size; the others show once, few, many or a class for expanded clones.

14,.,.,TRBJ2-3,TRBV20-1,CSAQQGTSTDTQYF,TGCAGTGCCCAACAGGGGACTAGCACAGATACGCAGTATTTT
11,.,.,TRBJ2-1,TRBV12-3/TRBV12-4,CASSGWYEQFF,TGTGCCAGCAGCGGGTGGTATGAGCAGTTCTTC
13,.,TRBD1,TRBJ2-5,TRBV29-1,CSVSWTGRETQYF,TGCAGCGTTAGCTGGACAGGGAGGGAGACCCAGTACTTC
14,few,.,TRBJ1-1,TRBV12-3/TRBV12-4,CASNAWGLNTEAFF,TGTGCCAGCAACGCGTGGGGGCTGAACACTGAAGCTTTCTTT
14,few,TRBD1,TRBJ2-7,TRBV18,CASSPPGQEYEQYF,TGTGCCAGCTCACCACCCGGACAGGAGTACGAGCAGTACTTC
14,few,TRBD2,TRBJ2-1,TRBV12-3/TRBV12-4,CASSFTSGGHEQFF,TGTGCCAGCAGCTTCACTAGCGGGGGGCATGAGCAGTTCTTC
18,.,.,TRBJ2-3,TRBV11-2,CASSYTPRGASVTDTQYF,TGTGCCAGCAGCTACACCCCTCGGGGGGCGAGTGTCACAGATACGCAGTATTTT
13,.,.,TRBJ1-5,TRBV6-1,CASSQGFNQPQHF,TGTGCCAGCAGCCAGGGGTTCAATCAGCCCCAGCATTTT
15,.,TRBD2,TRBJ2-7,TRBV5-5,CASSLGGSLNNEQYF,TGTGCCAGCAGCTTGGGCGGGAGCTTAAATAACGAGCAGTACTTC
11,.,.,TRBJ2-1,TRBV12-3/TRBV12-4,CASLLAIEQFF,TGTGCCAGCCTCTTAGCGATTGAGCAGTTCTTC
15,few,.,TRBJ2-1,TRBV6-5,CASSYVGSKDNEQFF,TGTGCCAGCAGTTACGTGGGGAGCAAAGATAATGAGCAGTTCTTC
15,.,TRBD2,TRBJ2-7,TRBV5-5,CASSSTSGHSYEQYF,TGTGCCAGCAGCTCCACTAGCGGCCACTCCTACGAGCAGTACTTC
13,.,.,TRBJ2-5,TRBV28,CASKQGFGETQYF,TGTGCCAGCAAACAGGGATTCGGGGAGACCCAGTACTTC
17,.,TRBD2,TRBJ2-3,TRBV5-1,CASSRFGGLAGTDTQYF,TGCGCCAGCAGTAGGTTCGGGGGACTAGCGGGAACAGATACGCAGTATTTT
15,few,TRBD1,TRBJ2-1,TRBV4-1,CASSLGTAAYNEQFF,TGCGCCAGCAGCCTTGGGACAGCTGCATACAATGAGCAGTTCTTC
14,few,.,TRBJ2-1,TRBV11-2,CASSFPGANNEQFF,TGTGCCAGCAGCTTCCCGGGAGCGAACAATGAGCAGTTCTTC
15,.,.,TRBJ2-7,TRBV27,CASSLSGTTSFEQYF,TGTGCCAGCAGTTTAAGCGGGACAACCTCCTTCGAGCAGTACTTC
16,.,TRBD2,TRBJ2-1,TRBV19,CASSSRGSGFSNEQFF,TGTGCCAGTAGTTCCAGAGGTAGCGGGTTCTCCAATGAGCAGTTCTTC
14,few,.,TRBJ2-3,TRBV20-1,CSARLTGVTDTQYF,TGCAGTGCTAGACTCACGGGGGTCACAGATACGCAGTATTTT
15,.,TRBD2,TRBJ2-2,TRBV7-8,CASSSRAGGTGELFF,TGTGCCAGCAGCTCACGAGCGGGAGGCACCGGGGAGCTGTTTTTT
16,few,.,TRBJ2-5,TRBV15,CATSKKARGDQETQYF,TGTGCCACCAGCAAAAAGGCCAGGGGGGACCAAGAGACCCAGTACTTC
17,many,TRBD2,TRBJ2-1,TRBV29-1,CSVVPRVAGGSWNEQFF,TGCAGCGTTGTCCCAAGGGTAGCGGGAGGGTCTTGGAATGAGCAGTTCTTC
15,.,.,TRBJ2-3,TRBV11-3,CASSPAGLPTDTQYF,TGTGCCAGCAGCCCGGCGGGTCTTCCCACAGATACGCAGTATTTT
15,few,TRBD1,TRBJ2-1,TRBV6-5,CASSYRDRGRNEQFF,TGTGCCAGCAGTTATCGGGACAGGGGTCGGAATGAGCAGTTCTTC
13,.,.,TRBJ2-7,TRBV10-3,CAISDGTNYEQYF,TGTGCCATCAGTGACGGGACAAATTACGAGCAGTACTTC
13,.,TRBD2,TRBJ2-7,TRBV29-1,CSVAGLEVYEQYF,TGCAGCGTTGCGGGACTAGAGGTCTACGAGCAGTACTTC
14,few,.,TRBJ2-7,TRBV20-1,CSAPTFGPQYEQYF,TGCAGTGCTCCCACATTCGGTCCGCAGTACGAGCAGTACTTC
15,.,TRBD1,TRBJ1-5,TRBV6-1,CASSAGQGRNQPQHF,TGTGCCAGCAGTGCGGGACAGGGCCGCAATCAGCCCCAGCATTTT
13,.,.,TRBJ1-6,TRBV2,CASSEEGYSPLHF,TGTGCCAGCAGTGAGGAGGGTTACTCACCCCTCCACTTT
15,.,TRBD1,TRBJ1-6,TRBV5-5,CASSWGTGWNSPLHF,TGTGCCAGCAGCTGGGGGACAGGGTGGAATTCACCCCTCCACTTT
15,.,.,TRBJ1-4,TRBV7-9,CASSSAGSPNEKLFF,TGTGCCAGCAGCTCAGCCGGGTCCCCTAATGAAAAACTGTTTTTT
18,once,TRBD2,TRBJ2-3,TRBV18,CASSPPGASGPSTDTQYF,TGTGCCAGCTCACCACCGGGCGCTAGCGGACCATCCACAGATACGCAGTATTTT
15,.,.,TRBJ2-1,TRBV15,CATSREGVSYNEQFF,TGTGCCACCAGCAGAGAAGGAGTTTCCTACAATGAGCAGTTCTTC
17,few,TRBD2,TRBJ2-1,TRBV12-3/TRBV12-4,CASSSLAGVGSYNEQFF,TGTGCCAGCAGTTCACTAGCGGGAGTAGGTTCCTACAATGAGCAGTTCTTC
13,.,.,TRBJ2-3,TRBV29-1,CSVTALELGTQYF,TGCAGCGTTACGGCTCTAGAACTTGGTACGCAGTATTTT
17,.,TRBD2,TRBJ2-3,TRBV28,CASSEASGHPSTDTQYF,TGTGCCAGCAGTGAAGCTAGCGGCCACCCGAGCACAGATACGCAGTATTTT
14,few,TRBD2,TRBJ2-1,TRBV20-1,CSAPRTSAYNEQFF,TGCAGTGCTCCACGGACTAGCGCCTACAATGAGCAGTTCTTC